Included here is one T cell receptor (beta chain) sequence, with context. This sample was included in a study of control samples from healthy donors and cancer patients. From germline, CDR1 is SGHAT and CDR2 FQNNGV. V was shortened by 2 bases and J by 0 bases, with 13 bases between the two germline ends. CDR3 length: 16 residues. The data were produced by immunoSEQ multiplex PCR, yet TCRdb's version contains in-frame clones alone and is incomplete. Among some 250,000 clones listed, about four fifths were seen once. The clonotype comes from an older woman with lung cancer. The chain uses TRBV11-2 and TRBJ1-1; D is possibly TRBD1 (6 bases). The source material was PBMCs. This CDR3 is CASSLRRGGLNTEAFF. The CDR3 DNA reads TGTGCCAGCAGCTTAAGGAGGGGGGGTTTGAACACTGAAGCTTTCTTT.